Following are 28 T cell receptor beta chains from one sample sequenced in a study of glioma-infiltrating T cells. Using RNA template, CDR3s of TCR alpha and beta were amplified with iRepertoire arm-PCR. One entry per CDR3 protein, called by TCRdb with MiXCR from the multiplex PCR reads. The sample yields 150,000 or so distinct CDR3 sequences, roughly two fifths seen once. The sample was glioma tissue, nonneoplastic brain tissue, or PBMCs (not recorded which). The receptors shown here come from a human donor with low-grade glioma or glioblastoma, undergoing nonglioma brain surgery, or in good health (not recorded which).

This rearrangement joins TRBV27 to TRBJ2-7; D may be TRBD1 (5 bases). CDR1 MNHEY and CDR2 SMNVEV come from the germline V gene (reference sequence). The CDR3 is 14 amino acids. V gave up 2 bases and J gave up 4 bases, with 12 bases separating them. The chain's CDR3 is CASSLGQGIYEQYF. In DNA, the CDR3 is TGTGCCAGCAGTTTAGGTCAGGGTATTTACGAGCAGTACTTC.

This clonotype was counted only a few times. The chain joins TRBV7-2 to TRBJ1-2; no clear D. V was pared by 1 base and J by 0 bases, with 9 bases between. This CDR3 has 15 amino acids. CDR1 is SGHTA, CDR2 FQGNSA, per germline. The chain's CDR3 is CASSLDTSSNYGYTF. In nucleotides, the CDR3 is TGTGCCAGCAGCTTAGATACTTCGTCTAACTATGGCTACACCTTC.

This rearrangement joins TRBV27 to TRBJ2-3, with 7 bases aligning to TRBD2. J was trimmed by 7 bases and V by 3 bases; bases with no gene match: 7. Germline values: CDR1 MNHEY, CDR2 SMNVEV (reference sequence). The CDR3 runs 14 residues. The CDR3 protein is CASSFDGEGYTQYF. The CDR3 coding sequence is TGTGCCAGCAGTTTCGACGGGGAGGGATATACGCAGTATTTT.

This chain uses TRBV2 with TRBJ2-3; D gene uncertain. CDR1 SNHLY and CDR2 FYNNEI come from the germline V gene. This CDR3 comprises 13 residues. The V end lost 4 bases, the J end lost 4 bases, and 9 bases lay between the germline ends. The CDR3 bases are TGTGCCAGCAGTGTTCAGGCTCCAGATACGCAGTATTTT. It is translated as CASSVQAPDTQYF.

V is TRBV4-1 and J is TRBJ2-7; D call uncertain. The V gene lost 4 bases and the J gene lost 6 bases, with 28 bases spanning the gap. Germline V gene data show CDR1 as MGHRA and CDR2 as YSYEKL. The CDR3 extends over 18 amino acids. The CDR3 is CASSRKVIFGTAAPEQYF. The CDR3 bases are TGCGCCAGCAGCCGAAAAGTCATCTTCGGAACCGCCGCCCCCGAGCAGTACTTC.

The chain combines TRBV6-1 with TRBJ1-5; D is possibly TRBD1 (5 bases). Germline CDR1 MNHNS, CDR2 SASEGT. V was pared by 6 bases and J by 2 bases, with 14 bases between. The CDR3 loop spans 15 amino acids. CDR3 loop: CASRFRGGGNQPQHF. The CDR3 region has the DNA TGTGCCAGCAGGTTCCGTGGGGGGGGCAATCAGCCCCAGCATTTT.

This clonotype has more than one count but fewer than ten. The CDR3 region has the DNA TGCGCCAGCAGCCAAGGGGTGGGGGCTGGTATGAACACTGAAGCTTTCTTT. This translates into CASSQGVGAGMNTEAFF. The chain is built from TRBV4-1 and TRBJ1-1, with a possible D match to TRBD1 (6 bases). The CDR3 spans 17 residues. The germline V gene has CDR1 MGHRA and CDR2 YSYEKL. Trimming took off 1 base at V and 0 bases at J, with 15 bases between the two ends.

This clonotype was counted ten times or more. The gene calls are TRBV6-1 and TRBJ2-1; D is undetermined. Germline values: CDR1 MNHNS, CDR2 SASEGT. V was clipped by 6 bases and J by 5 bases, with 17 bases between them. This CDR3 region has 15 residues. The CDR3 region has the DNA TGTGCCAGCAGGATCCGTGAGCAGGCGGACAATGAGCAGTTCTTC. It encodes CASRIREQADNEQFF.

The chain is built from TRBV12-3 or TRBV12-4 and TRBJ1-3, with D possibly matching TRBD1 (5 bases). V was clipped by 7 bases and J by 0 bases, with 16 bases between them. The CDR3 loop spans 16 amino acids. CDR3 sequence (DNA): TGTGCCAGCACTCCAACTGGGGCTGGCTCTGGAAACACCATATATTTT. Residues: CASTPTGAGSGNTIYF.

This clonotype has a handful of counts. The chain links TRBV7-2 to TRBJ2-1; a possible D gene is TRBD1 (5 bases). Germline lookup yields CDR1 SGHTA and CDR2 FQGNSA. CDR3 length: 14 amino acids. The ends were cut back, 2 bases at V and 5 bases at J, with 10 bases in the middle. The CDR3 DNA follows: TGTGCCAGCAGCTTACTCAGGGCGAACAATGAGCAGTTCTTC. Translated: CASSLLRANNEQFF.

V and J are TRBV11-2 and TRBJ1-6, with D possibly matching TRBD1 (5 bases). The CDR3 runs to 15 residues. Looked up from germline, CDR1 is SGHAT and CDR2 is FQNNGV. Trimming removed 2 bases from V and 8 bases from J, with 13 bases in between. The CDR3 nucleotides read TGTGCCAGCAGCTTACAGCAGGGTGCGGATTCACCCCTCCACTTT. Translation gives CASSLQQGADSPLHF. Supplemented by reference TRBV11-2 and TRBJ1-6, the full variable domain reads EAGVAQSPRYKIIEKRQSVAFWCNPISGHATLYWYQQILGQGPKLLIQFQNNGVVDDSQLPKDRFSAERLKGVDSTLKIQPAKLEDSAVYLCASSLQQGADSPLHFGNGTRLTVT.

The CDR3: CASSHLHGQSYEQYF. CDR3 in DNA: TGTGCCAGCAGTCACCTCCATGGACAGTCCTACGAGCAGTACTTC. The chain couples TRBV6-1 to TRBJ2-7; D may be TRBD1 (6 bases). V lost 5 bases and J 1 base, leaving 15 bases between the germline ends. CDR1 and CDR2 (germline): MNHNS, SASEGT. CDR3 length: 15 residues.

The V gene is TRBV4-3, the J gene TRBJ2-1; perhaps TRBD1 as D (7 bases). The germline V and J ends were trimmed by 1 base and 10 bases, with 17 bases remaining between them. Germline-derived CDR1 and CDR2 are LGHNA and YSLEER. This CDR3 is 15 amino acids long. In nucleotides, the CDR3 is TGCGCCAGCAGCCAAGCTCCGGGGGACAGTCGCGAGCAGTTCTTC. Protein sequence: CASSQAPGDSREQFF.

V is TRBV20-1 and J is TRBJ2-2; no definite D call. CDR3 length: 12 amino acids. V gave up 3 bases and J gave up 1 base, with 3 bases separating them. Per the germline V gene, CDR1 is DFQATT and CDR2 is SNEGSKA (reference sequence). CDR3 amino acids: CSASKNTGELFF. CDR3 DNA: TGCAGTGCTAGCAAGAACACCGGGGAGCTGTTTTTT.

V gene TRBV6-2 or TRBV6-3 combines with J gene TRBJ2-5; 7 bases map to TRBD1. The CDR3 totals 13 residues. Unmatched junction bases numbered 4, after V lost 5 bases and J lost 4 bases. The germline V gene encodes CDR1 MNHEY and CDR2 SVGEGT. The CDR3 nucleotides read TGTGCCAGCAGTGATGGGACAGTAGAGACCCAGTACTTC. It translates to CASSDGTVETQYF.

This clonotype was seen a single time. V usage is TRBV7-2 and J usage is TRBJ2-5; D call uncertain. Germline loops: CDR1 SGHTA, CDR2 FQGNSA. The CDR3 length is 14 residues. V lost 1 base, J lost 1 base, and 7 bases lay in between. Written as DNA, the CDR3 is TGTGCCAGCAGCTTAGTACGGTTCCAAGAGACCCAGTACTTC. It is translated as CASSLVRFQETQYF.

The chain uses TRBV5-1 and TRBJ2-7, with D perhaps matching TRBD2 (6 bases). Per the germline V gene, CDR1 is SGHRS and CDR2 is YFSETQ. This CDR3 has 13 amino acids. V lost 2 bases and J lost 3, with 9 bases in between. The CDR3 sequence is CASSFRLGYEQYF. The DNA of the CDR3 is TGCGCCAGCAGCTTTCGACTAGGCTACGAGCAGTACTTC.

V gene TRBV7-2 combines with J gene TRBJ2-5, with 8 nucleotides matching TRBD1. Per germline, CDR1 SGHTA and CDR2 FQGNSA. This CDR3 region has 16 residues. V was pared by 5 bases and J by 5 bases, with 13 bases of the junction left unmatched. CDR3 amino acids: CASSQFGQGVSETQYF. The CDR3 coding sequence is TGTGCCAGCAGCCAATTCGGACAGGGAGTTTCGGAGACCCAGTACTTC.

This clonotype has more than one count but fewer than ten. V usage is TRBV4-2 and J usage is TRBJ2-7, with D possibly being TRBD2 (6 bases). This CDR3 comprises 15 residues. Germline V gives CDR1 LGHNA, CDR2 YNFKEQ. Trimming removed 0 bases at V and 1 base at J, with 10 bases between. CDR3 coding DNA: TGTGCCAGCAGCCAAGAGTCGGGGACTTCCTACGAGCAGTACTTC. Residues: CASSQESGTSYEQYF.

A single count supports this clonotype. The chain has TRBV7-2 and TRBJ2-2; 8 nucleotides align to TRBD1. Looked up from germline, CDR1 is SGHTA and CDR2 is FQGNSA. The CDR3 runs 13 residues. J was trimmed by 6 bases and V by 4 bases; bases with no gene match: 1. For the CDR3, the DNA is TGTGCCAGCAGCTCACAGGGGGCCGGGGAGCTGTTTTTT. Amino acids: CASSSQGAGELFF.

V and J are TRBV25-1 and TRBJ2-7; 8 nucleotides match TRBD1. Trimming at V came to 3 bases and at J to 2 bases, leaving 3 bases not matched to a gene. CDR3 size: 14 residues. CDR1 and CDR2 (germline): MGHDK, SYGVNS. The CDR3 bases are TGTGCCAGCAGTGAGGACAGGGCCACCTACGAGCAGTACTTC. Translated: CASSEDRATYEQYF.

This clonotype has more than one count but fewer than ten. The chain recombines TRBV28 with TRBJ2-7; possible D gene TRBD2, 5 bases. V gave up 5 bases and J gave up 2 bases, with 10 bases separating them. This CDR3 has 13 residues. The V gene's germline CDR1 is MDHEN and CDR2 SYDVKM. In DNA, the CDR3 is TGTGCCAGCAGTATACTAGGAACCTACGAGCAGTACTTC. Amino acid sequence: CASSILGTYEQYF.

This rearrangement joins TRBV5-4 to TRBJ2-3; D is uncertain. Germline-derived CDR1 and CDR2 are SGHNT and YYREEE (reference sequence). V lost 2 bases, J lost 2 bases, and 6 bases lay in between. The CDR3 totals 13 residues. CDR3 DNA: TGTGCCAGCAGCTTTCAATACACAGATACGCAGTATTTT. It codes for CASSFQYTDTQYF.

This clonotype was counted between two and nine times. The V call is TRBV11-2, the J call TRBJ1-1, with a possible D match to TRBD1 (5 bases). There are 14 residues in the CDR3. Germline CDR1 reads SGHAT; CDR2 reads FQNNGV. The ends were cut back, 3 bases at V and 5 bases at J, with 13 bases in the middle. The CDR3 loop reads CASSFTQGGTEAFF. The CDR3 region has the DNA TGTGCCAGCAGCTTTACCCAGGGTGGGACTGAAGCTTTCTTT.

The chain has TRBV20-1 and TRBJ2-7; weak D call: TRBD1 (5 bases). Germline CDR1 is DFQATT and CDR2 is SNEGSKA (reference sequence). This CDR3 has 12 residues. The CDR3 sequence is CSVELGLYEQYF. Here the CDR3 DNA reads TGCAGCGTTGAACTGGGGCTCTACGAGCAGTACTTC.

The rearrangement uses TRBV28 and TRBJ2-1, with unresolved D. Germline CDR1 and CDR2: MDHEN and SYDVKM. The CDR3 length is 17 residues. V was cut by 6 bases and J by 3 bases, with 21 bases left in between. The CDR3 region has the DNA TGTGCCAGCAGCACCCTCAAGGATTGGGGTATCTACAATGAGCAGTTCTTC. Translated, it gives CASSTLKDWGIYNEQFF.

The V and J genes are TRBV28 and TRBJ1-1; 8 nucleotides align to TRBD1. CDR3 length: 15 residues. Germline loops: CDR1 MDHEN, CDR2 SYDVKM. After removal of 11 bases from V and 3 bases from J, the junction contained 14 bases not matched to a gene. Here the CDR3 reads CAVDRAQLVDTEAFF. CDR3 DNA sequence: TGTGCCGTGGACAGGGCCCAACTGGTGGACACTGAAGCTTTCTTT.

This chain connects TRBV2 to TRBJ2-1; 11 bases are shared with TRBD2. Trimming cost V 6 bases and J 10 bases; bases outside gene matches: 8. Germline assignment: CDR1 SNHLY and CDR2 FYNNEI. CDR3 length: 14 residues. The CDR3 nucleotides read TGTGCCAGCAGAAGTACTAGCGGGAGCAACGAGCAGTTCTTC. The encoded protein is CASRSTSGSNEQFF.